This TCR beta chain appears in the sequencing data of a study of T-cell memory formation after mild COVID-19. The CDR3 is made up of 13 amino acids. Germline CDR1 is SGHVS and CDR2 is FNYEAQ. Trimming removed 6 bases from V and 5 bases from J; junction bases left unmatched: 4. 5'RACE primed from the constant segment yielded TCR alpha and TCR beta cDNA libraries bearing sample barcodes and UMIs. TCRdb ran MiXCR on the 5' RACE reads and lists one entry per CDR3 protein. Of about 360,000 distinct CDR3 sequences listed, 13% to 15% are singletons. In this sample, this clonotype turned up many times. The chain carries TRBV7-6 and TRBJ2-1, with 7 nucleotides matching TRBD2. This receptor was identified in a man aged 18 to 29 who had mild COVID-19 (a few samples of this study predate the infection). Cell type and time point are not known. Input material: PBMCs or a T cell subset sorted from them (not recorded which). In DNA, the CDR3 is TGTGCCAGCAGGGGGACTAAAAACAATGAGCAGTTCTTC. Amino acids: CASRGTKNNEQFF. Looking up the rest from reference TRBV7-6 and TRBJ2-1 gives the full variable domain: GAGVSQSPRYKVTKRGQDVALRCDPISGHVSLYWYRQALGQGPEFLTYFNYEAQQDKSGLPNDRFSAERPEGSISTLTIQRTEQRDSAMYRCASRGTKNNEQFFGPGTRLTVL.